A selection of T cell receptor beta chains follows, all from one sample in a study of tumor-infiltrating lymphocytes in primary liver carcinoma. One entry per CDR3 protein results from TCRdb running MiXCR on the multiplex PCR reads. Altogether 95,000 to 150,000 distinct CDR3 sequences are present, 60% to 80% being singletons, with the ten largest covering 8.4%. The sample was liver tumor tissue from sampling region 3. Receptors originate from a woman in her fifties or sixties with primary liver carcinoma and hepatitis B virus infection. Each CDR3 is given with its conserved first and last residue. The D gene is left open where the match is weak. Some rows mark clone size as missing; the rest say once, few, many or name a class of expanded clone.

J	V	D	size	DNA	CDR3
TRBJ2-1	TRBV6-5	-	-	TGTACCAGCACCCTCCCGACGGAAGGACTCGAGCAGTTCTTC	CTSTLPTEGLEQFF
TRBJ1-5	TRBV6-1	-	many	TGTGCCAGCAGTTATGGACGGTATAGCAATCAGCCCCAGCATTTT	CASSYGRYSNQPQHF
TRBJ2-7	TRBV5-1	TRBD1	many	TGCGCCAGCAGCTTGGATGGACAGGGGTTGGCCTACGAGCAGTACTTC	CASSLDGQGLAYEQYF
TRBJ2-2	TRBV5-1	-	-	TGCGCCAGCAGCTTTTCCGGGACAAGGAACACCGGGGAGCTGTTTTTT	CASSFSGTRNTGELFF
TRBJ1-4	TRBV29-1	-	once	TGCAGTGTTGACGGGGGGGGTTATGAAAAACTGTTTTTT	CSVDGGGYEKLFF
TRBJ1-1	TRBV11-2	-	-	TGTGCCAGCAGCCTAACAGGGTCCGCATTCTTT	CASSLTGSAFF
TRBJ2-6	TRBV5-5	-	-	TGTGCCAGCAGTTTCCGCCGGGACAAGGTGTCTGGGGCCAACGTCCTGACTTTC	CASSFRRDKVSGANVLTF
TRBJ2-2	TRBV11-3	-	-	TGTGCCAGCAGCCCGAGGGTCGTCCTATCAGGGGAGCCGTTTTTT	CASSPRVVLSGEPFF
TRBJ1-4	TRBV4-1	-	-	TGCGTCAGCAGCCAAGAGGTTCCCTCGAATGAAAAACTATTTTTT	CVSSQEVPSNEKLFF
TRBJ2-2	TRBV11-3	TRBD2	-	TGTGTCAGCAGCGCCTATCCCGGGACTAGCCATCTGAGCACCGGGGAGCTGTTTTTT	CVSSAYPGTSHLSTGELFF
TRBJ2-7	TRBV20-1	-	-	TGCAGTGCTAAAAAGGGAACCTACGAGCAGTACTTC	CSAKKGTYEQYF
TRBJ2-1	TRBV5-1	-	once	TGCGCCAGCAGCTTGGTATTGGGGGGCGCTGACAATGAGCAGTTCTTC	CASSLVLGGADNEQFF
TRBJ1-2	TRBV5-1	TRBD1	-	TGCGCCAGCAGCTTGGCGACAGGGGATGGCTACACCTTC	CASSLATGDGYTF
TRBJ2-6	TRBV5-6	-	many	TGTGCCAGCAGCTTGATCACTCAGGGGATTCCTGGGGCCAACGTCCTGACTTTC	CASSLITQGIPGANVLTF
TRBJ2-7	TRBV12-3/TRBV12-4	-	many	TGTGCCAGCAGCCAACAGGGACCCTACGAGCAGTACTTC	CASSQQGPYEQYF
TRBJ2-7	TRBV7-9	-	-	TGTGCCAGCAGCCCGGCAGGGATCCCCTACGAGCAGTACTTC	CASSPAGIPYEQYF
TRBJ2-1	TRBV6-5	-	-	TGTGCCAGCAGGGGACATGGGGGCTACAATAAGCAGTTCTTC	CASRGHGGYNKQFF
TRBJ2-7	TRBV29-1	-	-	TGCAGCGCCGGCATCCCCGGAGCAGGGGAGCAGTACTTC	CSAGIPGAGEQYF